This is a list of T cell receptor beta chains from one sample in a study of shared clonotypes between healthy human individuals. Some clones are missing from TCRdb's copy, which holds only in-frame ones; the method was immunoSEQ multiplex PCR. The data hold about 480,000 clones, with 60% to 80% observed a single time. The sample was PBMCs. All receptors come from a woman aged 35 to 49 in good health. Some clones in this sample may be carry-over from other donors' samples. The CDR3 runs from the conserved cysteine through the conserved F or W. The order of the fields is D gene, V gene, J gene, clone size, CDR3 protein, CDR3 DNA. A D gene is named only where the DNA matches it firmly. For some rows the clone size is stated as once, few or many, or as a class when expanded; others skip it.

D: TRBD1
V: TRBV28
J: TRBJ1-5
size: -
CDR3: CASSPLYGTGSSQPQHF
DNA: TGTGCCAGCAGCCCTCTTTATGGGACAGGGTCTAGTCAGCCCCAGCATTTT

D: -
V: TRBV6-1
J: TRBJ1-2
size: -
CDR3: CAISDWTPGEGYTF
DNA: TGTGCCATCAGTGACTGGACACCGGGGGAAGGCTACACCTTC

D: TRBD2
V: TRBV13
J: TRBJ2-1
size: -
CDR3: CASGGEASYNEQFF
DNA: TGTGCCAGCGGGGGGGAGGCCTCCTACAATGAGCAGTTCTTC

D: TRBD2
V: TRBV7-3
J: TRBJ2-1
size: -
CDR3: CASSKRLAGDNEQFF
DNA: TGTGCCAGCAGCAAGAGACTAGCGGGGGACAATGAGCAGTTCTTC

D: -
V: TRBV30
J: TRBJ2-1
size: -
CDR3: CAWRVRSLGDEQFF
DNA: TGTGCCTGGAGGGTGAGGTCCCTGGGCGATGAGCAGTTCTTC

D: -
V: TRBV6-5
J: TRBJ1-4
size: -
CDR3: CASSYSGQVGEKLFF
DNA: TGTGCCAGCAGTTACTCCGGGCAGGTTGGAGAAAAACTGTTTTTT

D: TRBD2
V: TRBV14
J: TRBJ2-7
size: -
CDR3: CASSQTLAGGHEQYF
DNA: TGTGCCAGCAGCCAAACACTAGCGGGAGGCCACGAGCAGTACTTC

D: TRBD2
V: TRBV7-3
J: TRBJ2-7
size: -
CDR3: CASSAAGGGGEQYF
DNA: TGTGCCAGCAGCGCGGCGGGAGGCGGCGGCGAGCAGTACTTC

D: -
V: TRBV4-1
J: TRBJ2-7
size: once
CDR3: CASSRLGRDEQYF
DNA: TGCGCCAGCAGCCGACTAGGGCGTGACGAGCAGTACTTC

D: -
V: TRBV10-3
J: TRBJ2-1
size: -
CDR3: CAISDTRSGNEQFF
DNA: TGTGCCATCAGTGATACCAGGTCGGGCAATGAGCAGTTCTTC

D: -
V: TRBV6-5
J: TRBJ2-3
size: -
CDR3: CATNPADTQYF
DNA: TGTGCCACGAACCCAGCAGATACGCAGTATTTT

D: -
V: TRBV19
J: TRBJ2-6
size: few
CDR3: CASSIEGGSGANVLTF
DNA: TGTGCCAGTAGTATAGAGGGGGGCTCTGGGGCCAACGTCCTGACTTTC

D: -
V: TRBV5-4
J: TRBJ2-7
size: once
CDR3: CASSLDAGLTYEQYF
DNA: TGTGCCAGCAGCTTGGATGCAGGGTTAACCTACGAGCAGTACTTC

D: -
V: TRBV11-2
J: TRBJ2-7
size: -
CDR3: CASSRNRDANYEQYF
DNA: TGTGCCAGCAGCCGTAACCGGGACGCAAACTACGAGCAGTACTTC

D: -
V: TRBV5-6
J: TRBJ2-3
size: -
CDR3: CASSLGRDLVTDTQYF
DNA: TGTGCCAGCAGCTTGGGGCGGGATCTCGTCACAGATACGCAGTATTTT

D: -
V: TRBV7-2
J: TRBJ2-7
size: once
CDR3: CASSLDWDRWEQYF
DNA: TGTGCCAGCAGCTTAGATTGGGATCGCTGGGAGCAGTACTTC

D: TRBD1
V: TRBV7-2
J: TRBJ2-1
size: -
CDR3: CASSLWTGGYNEQFF
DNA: TGTGCCAGCAGCTTGTGGACAGGGGGTTACAATGAGCAGTTCTTC

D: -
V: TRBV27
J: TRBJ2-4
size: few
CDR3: CARPSPVAKNIQYF
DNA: TGTGCCAGGCCTAGCCCGGTGGCCAAAAACATTCAGTACTTC

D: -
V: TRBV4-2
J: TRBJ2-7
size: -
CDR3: CASSHLRGADYEQYF
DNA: TGTGCCAGCAGCCACCTTAGAGGCGCCGATTACGAGCAGTACTTC

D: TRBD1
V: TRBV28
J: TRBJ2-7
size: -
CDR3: CASSLSRGTGTYEQYF
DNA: TGTGCCAGCAGTTTATCCCGGGGGACAGGAACCTACGAGCAGTACTTC

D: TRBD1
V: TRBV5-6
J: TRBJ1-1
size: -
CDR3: CASSPGQGAWNAEAFF
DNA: TGTGCCAGCAGCCCCGGACAGGGGGCTTGGAATGCTGAAGCTTTCTTT

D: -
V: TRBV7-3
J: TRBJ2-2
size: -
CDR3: CASSFSGNTGELFF
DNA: TGTGCCAGCAGTTTCAGCGGAAACACCGGGGAGCTGTTTTTT

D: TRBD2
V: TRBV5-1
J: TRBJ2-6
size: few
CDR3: CASSWTSGSGANVLTF
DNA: TGCGCCAGCAGCTGGACTAGCGGGAGTGGGGCCAACGTCCTGACTTTC

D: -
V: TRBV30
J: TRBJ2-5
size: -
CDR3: CAWSRVRETQYF
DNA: TGTGCCTGGTCCCGGGTACGCGAGACCCAGTACTTC

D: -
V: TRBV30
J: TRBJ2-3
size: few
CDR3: CAWSAGDTQYF
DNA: TGTGCCTGGAGTGCGGGAGATACGCAGTATTTT

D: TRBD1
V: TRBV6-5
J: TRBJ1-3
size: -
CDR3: CASSSQGASGNTIYF
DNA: TGTGCCAGCAGTTCTCAGGGGGCCTCTGGAAACACCATATATTTT

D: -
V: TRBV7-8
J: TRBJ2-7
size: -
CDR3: CASTESGRSYEQYF
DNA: TGTGCCAGCACCGAATCGGGGCGGAGCTACGAGCAGTACTTC